This TCR beta chain stems from a study of control samples from healthy donors and cancer patients. TCRdb's table, derived via immunoSEQ multiplex PCR, lists solely in-frame clones and lacks some. The table lists about 210,000 clones. CDR3 length: 13 amino acids. V gave up 9 bases and J gave up 4 bases; unmatched junction bases: 4. The rearrangement uses TRBV12-3 or TRBV12-4 and TRBJ2-3, with TRBD1 matching over 10 bases. This clonotype was sampled from a woman aged 25 to 45 in good health. Specimen: blood. The CDR3 sequence: CASRTGGADTQYF. For the CDR3, the DNA is TGTGCCAGTCGGACAGGGGGAGCAGATACGCAGTATTTT.